A selection of T cell receptor beta chains follows, all from one sample in a study of shared clonotypes between healthy human individuals. Data came from immunoSEQ multiplex PCR; TCRdb stores just in-frame clones and leaves some out. The data show about 1 million clones, under 80% seen once. Sequencing was performed on memory CD4+ T cells sorted from blood. The receptors shown here come from a man between 18 and 35 years old in good health. The CDR3 runs from the conserved cysteine through the conserved F or W. A D gene is named only where the DNA matches it firmly. Only part of the rows carry a size: once, few, many, or a class if the clone is expanded.

d_call	v_call	j_call	clone_size	cdr3_aa	cdr3_nt
TRBD1	TRBV19	TRBJ1-6	once	CASSTGTGGSSYNSPLHF	TGTGCCAGTAGTACAGGGACAGGGGGCAGCTCCTATAATTCACCCCTCCACTTT
.	TRBV10-3	TRBJ1-1	.	CAISESGAAEAFF	TGTGCCATCAGTGAAAGCGGGGCCGCTGAAGCTTTCTTT
.	TRBV2	TRBJ1-3	.	CASSERGDRASGNTIYF	TGTGCCAGCAGTGAAAGAGGAGACAGAGCCTCTGGAAACACCATATATTTT
TRBD1	TRBV6-6	TRBJ2-7	.	CASSLTGEAYEQYF	TGTGCCAGCAGTCTGACAGGGGAAGCCTACGAGCAGTACTTC
.	TRBV19	TRBJ1-1	.	CASSISGQNLGGANTEAFF	TGTGCCAGTAGTATCTCCGGGCAAAACCTCGGGGGAGCGAACACTGAAGCTTTCTTT
TRBD2	TRBV7-3	TRBJ2-3	.	CASSISGGAGTDTQYF	TGTGCCAGCAGCATTAGCGGGGGGGCGGGCACAGATACGCAGTATTTT
.	TRBV18	TRBJ2-3	.	CASSPAVGSGDTQYF	TGTGCCAGCTCACCGGCGGTGGGGAGTGGAGATACGCAGTATTTT
.	TRBV6-5	TRBJ1-1	.	CASSYSGAKNTEAFF	TGTGCCAGCAGTTACTCAGGGGCCAAAAACACTGAAGCTTTCTTT
.	TRBV7-9	TRBJ1-6	few	CASSHGRSESPLHF	TGTGCCAGCAGCCATGGACGGTCAGAATCACCCCTCCACTTT
TRBD1	TRBV27	TRBJ2-1	.	CASSLSLQGLLYNEQFF	TGTGCCAGCAGTTTGTCCTTACAGGGGCTCCTCTACAATGAGCAGTTCTTC
.	TRBV30	TRBJ2-1	few	CAWSVNHYEQFF	TGTGCCTGGAGTGTAAATCATTATGAGCAGTTCTTC
.	TRBV5-4	TRBJ2-7	.	CASSLEGGGEQYF	TGTGCCAGCAGCCTTGAAGGGGGGGGCGAGCAGTACTTC
TRBD1	TRBV30	TRBJ1-2	.	CAWSVGPTGGGSYTF	TGTGCCTGGAGTGTAGGACCCACAGGGGGCGGAAGCTACACCTTC
.	TRBV5-1	TRBJ1-1	.	CASAKQRDTEAFF	TGCGCCAGCGCGAAACAGCGAGACACTGAAGCTTTCTTT
.	TRBV7-2	TRBJ2-1	once	CASSSQRGEQFF	TGTGCCAGCAGCTCCCAGAGGGGTGAGCAGTTCTTC
.	TRBV7-9	TRBJ1-6	.	CASSIAGESPLHF	TGTGCCAGCAGTATAGCGGGTGAATCACCCCTCCACTTT
.	TRBV10-2	TRBJ2-5	few	CASTTGLGQTQYF	TGCGCCAGCACCACTGGACTGGGGCAGACCCAGTACTTC
.	TRBV5-1	TRBJ1-1	.	CASSIGTDREAFF	TGCGCCAGCAGCATTGGGACGGATCGTGAAGCTTTCTTT
TRBD1	TRBV4-1	TRBJ1-1	.	CASSQDFSPGGIYAEAFF	TGCGCCAGCAGCCAAGATTTCAGTCCAGGGGGTATTTACGCTGAAGCTTTCTTT
.	TRBV9	TRBJ2-5	.	CASSVDLGPQETQYF	TGTGCCAGCAGCGTAGATCTGGGGCCACAAGAGACCCAGTACTTC
.	TRBV27	TRBJ1-6	.	CASSLLGALYNSPLHF	TGTGCCAGCAGTTTATTGGGGGCCCTTTATAATTCACCCCTCCACTTT
.	TRBV28	TRBJ1-1	few	CASSPPARGGTEAFF	TGTGCCAGCAGTCCCCCGGCCAGGGGAGGCACTGAAGCTTTCTTT
TRBD1	TRBV5-4	TRBJ2-1	.	CASSFDRGTLSYNEQFF	TGTGCCAGCAGCTTTGACAGGGGGACCCTCTCCTACAATGAGCAGTTCTTC
.	TRBV5-6	TRBJ1-2	.	CASSQDEVALYGYTF	TGTGCCAGCAGCCAGGACGAGGTGGCACTCTATGGCTACACCTTC
TRBD1	TRBV19	TRBJ1-2	few	CASSLGAGGDYGYTF	TGTGCCAGTAGTCTCGGCGCAGGGGGTGACTATGGCTACACCTTC
.	TRBV6-6	TRBJ2-2	.	CASSNEVGELFF	TGTGCCAGCAGTAATGAGGTCGGGGAGCTGTTTTTT
.	TRBV19	TRBJ2-5	few	CASSKLAGETQYF	TGTGCCAGTAGTAAACTAGCAGGGGAGACCCAGTACTTC